This T cell receptor beta chain came from a study of CD8 T cells in Susac syndrome (dated by TCRdb to the late 2010s). About the investigation overall: Whether CD8+ T cell activation and differentiation in Susac syndrome was antigen driven was tested using repertoire sequencing. Findings and caveats that apply to the study as a whole: The TCR sequencing and HLA analysis was acknowledged to have included a relatively small number of individuals.

Peripheral blood CD8+ and CD4+ T cells from healthy donors, Susac syndrome patients and multiple sclerosis patients were profiled by high-throughput TCR beta sequencing. The healthy donors served as controls matched for age and sex. Bulk CD8+ and CD4+ T cells were purified by magnetic negative isolation, while CD8+ TEMRA cells were enriched using FACS. Blood was collected in EDTA tubes and processed within 24 hours, with PBMCs isolated through density gradient centrifugation. PBMCs intended for TCR sequencing were cryopreserved in liquid nitrogen and were subsequently thawed in a 37 degrees C water bath. A purity of at least 90% was achieved for sorted or isolated CD4+, CD8+ and CD8+ TEMRA cells. V is reduced by 0 bases and J by 4 bases, leaving a spacing of 16 bases between them. Inclusive of the bounding cysteine and phenylalanine, the CDR3 is 17 residues long. The retained sequence is limited to the CDR3, 51 bases, with the frame set at the first base. In the germline V gene, CDR1 corresponds to LGHNA and CDR2 to YSLEER.

RNA was extracted using the RNeasy kit, and about 0.5 to 1 microgram was reverse transcribed with random hexamers. The immunoSEQ multiplex PCR assay, which covers 54 Vbeta and 13 Jbeta segments, was used to amplify TCR beta CDR3 regions. PCR amplification bias was corrected using a synthetic template baseline for primer optimization and computational correction. Regarding the original processing steps: Reads were annotated to V, D and J genes per IMGT and analyzed with immunoSEQ Analyzer, keeping only productive sequences. To calculate clonality, Shannon entropy was normalized by log2 of the number of productive unique sequences and then subtracted from one. For each patient and control, public and private clones were evaluated within the 100 most prevalent clones. Clones were defined as Susac-specific if absent from the healthy and MS cohorts, from some 1,000 published viral clones and from other ImmuneACCESS disease sequences. TCRdb applied fastp at Q25 and MiXCR to the public reads, then kept only in-frame beta chains. Identical CDR3 proteins give one entry, which carries the most common genes and DNA. These V and J calls rely on TCRdb rather than the paper's analysis. The sample table shows 160,000 or so distinct CDR3 sequences, and 92% are seen once. The ten top clones hold around 0.075% of the sample.

As for this clonotype: Which antigen it targets is not known. Per-base quality was not reported, and no clone a single base away is much larger than it.

The source of this sequence is a human donor in good health. In this chain, TRBV4-3 is recombined with TRBJ1-5; D gene: possibly TRBD1, on 6 matching bases. The sequenced sample was CD4+ T cells from PBMCs. The CDR3 corresponds to CASSQDAGAPGNQPQHF. The nucleotides are TGCGCCAGCAGCCAAGACGCAGGGGCCCCGGGAAATCAGCCCCAGCATTTT.